One T cell receptor beta chain is described in this entry. V lost 4 bases and J 7 bases, leaving 17 bases between the germline ends. Germline V gene sequence: CDR1 MNHEY, CDR2 SMNVEV (reference sequence). There are 16 residues in the CDR3. The time point here: pre-treatment baseline. Data came from immunoSEQ multiplex PCR; TCRdb stores just in-frame clones and leaves some out. The profile shows several thousand clones, approximately 84% of them singletons. This sample is drawn from a study of blood T cell dynamics during melanoma immunotherapy. The chain uses TRBV27 and TRBJ1-6; possible D gene TRBD1, 5 bases. The sequencing used blood, collected from a patient treated with checkpoint blockade. The receptor comes from a human donor with melanoma. The CDR3 sequence: CASSSLDGGWNSPLHF. CDR3 nucleotides: TGTGCCAGCAGTTCCCTCGATGGGGGATGGAATTCACCCCTCCACTTT.